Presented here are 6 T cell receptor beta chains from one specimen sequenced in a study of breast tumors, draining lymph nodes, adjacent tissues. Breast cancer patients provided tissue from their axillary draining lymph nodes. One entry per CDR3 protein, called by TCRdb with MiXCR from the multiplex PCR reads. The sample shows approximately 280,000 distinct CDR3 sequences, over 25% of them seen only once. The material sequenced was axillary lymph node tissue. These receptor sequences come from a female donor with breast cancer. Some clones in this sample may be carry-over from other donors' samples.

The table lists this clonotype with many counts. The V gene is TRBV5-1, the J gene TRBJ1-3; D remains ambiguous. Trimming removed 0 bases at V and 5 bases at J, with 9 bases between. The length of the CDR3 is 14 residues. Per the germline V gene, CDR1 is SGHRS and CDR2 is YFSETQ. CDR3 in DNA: TGCGCCAGCAGCTTGGGAACGGGGAGAAACACCATATATTTT. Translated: CASSLGTGRNTIYF.

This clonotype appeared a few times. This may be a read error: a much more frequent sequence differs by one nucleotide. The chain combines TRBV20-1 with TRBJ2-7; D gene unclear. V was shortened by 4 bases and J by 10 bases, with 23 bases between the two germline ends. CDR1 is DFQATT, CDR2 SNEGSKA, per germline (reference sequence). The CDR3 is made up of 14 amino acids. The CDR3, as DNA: TGCAGTGCTACCCCGTTATTTTTGAGAGAGCCCCAGTACTTC. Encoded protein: CSATPLFLREPQYF.

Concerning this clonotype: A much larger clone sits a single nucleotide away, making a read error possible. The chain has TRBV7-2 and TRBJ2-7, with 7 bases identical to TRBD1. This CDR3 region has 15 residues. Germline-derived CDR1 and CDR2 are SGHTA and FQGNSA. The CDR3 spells CAGSAGTALAYEQYF. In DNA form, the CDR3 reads TGTGCCGGCAGCGCAGGGACAGCCCTGGCCTACGAGCAGTACTTC.

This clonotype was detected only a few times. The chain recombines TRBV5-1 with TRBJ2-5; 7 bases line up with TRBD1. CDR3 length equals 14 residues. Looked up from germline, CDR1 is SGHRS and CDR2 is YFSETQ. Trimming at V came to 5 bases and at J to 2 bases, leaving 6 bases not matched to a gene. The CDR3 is CASRVTGAQETQYF. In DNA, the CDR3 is TGCGCCAGCAGGGTTACAGGGGCTCAAGAGACCCAGTACTTC.

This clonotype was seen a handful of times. The CDR3 spells CSARATLNTEAFF. DNA of the CDR3: TGCAGTGCTAGAGCGACGTTGAACACTGAAGCTTTCTTT. The chain joins TRBV20-1 to TRBJ1-1; D is ambiguous. V lost 1 base to trimming and J lost 0 bases, with 6 bases between them. Germline lookup yields CDR1 DFQATT and CDR2 SNEGSKA (reference sequence). The CDR3 contains 13 residues.

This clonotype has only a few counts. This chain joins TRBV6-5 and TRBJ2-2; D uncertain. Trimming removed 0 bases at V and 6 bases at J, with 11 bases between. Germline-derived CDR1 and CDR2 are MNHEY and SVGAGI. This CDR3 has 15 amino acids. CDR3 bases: TGTGCCAGCAGTTACTCGGTCGGATTCGCCGGGGAGCTGTTTTTT. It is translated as CASSYSVGFAGELFF.